This T cell receptor (beta chain) was sequenced during a study of PD-L1 blockade in urothelial cancer. Overall study context: Blood was evaluated 3 weeks (second dose) and 6 weeks after therapy began.

Germline CDR1 is SGHTA and CDR2 is FQGTGA. The CDR3 is 13 amino acids. Trimming cost V 5 bases and J 1 base, with 8 bases left between them. This table comes from immunoSEQ multiplex PCR, and its TCRdb copy is limited to in-frame clones, with some not included. The data show about 29,000 clones, with about 87% seen just once and about 2% held by the top ten. The genes are TRBV7-3 and TRBJ1-1; the D gene is possibly TRBD1 (5 bases). The sequence was collected from a man aged 45-65 years with urothelial cancer. The sequenced sample was PBMCs, obtained around atezolizumab (anti-PD-L1) treatment. This CDR3 is CASSRQWNTEAFF. The CDR3 bases are TGTGCCAGCAGCCGACAGTGGAACACTGAAGCTTTCTTT. The full variable domain, in which reference TRBV7-3 and TRBJ1-1 provide the parts outside the CDR3, is GAGVSQTPSNKVTEKGKYVELRCDPISGHTALYWYRQSLGQGPEFLIYFQGTGAADDSGLPNDRFFAVRPEGSVSTLKIQRTERGDSAVYLCASSRQWNTEAFFGQGTRLTVV.